The next 6 T cell receptor beta chains were all read from a single sample in a study of technical replicates of blood from several donors. Only in-frame clones appear in the TCRdb table, and some are missing; sequencing was by immunoSEQ multiplex PCR. The repertoire includes approximately 70,000 clones, over 85% of them detected once, and under 0.5% sits in the top ten. Sequencing used T cells isolated from PBMCs. The receptors here all came from a human donor in good health.

The J gene is TRBJ1-5, the V gene TRBV28, with unresolved D. V was trimmed by 1 base and J by 4 bases, leaving 14 bases between them. CDR1 MDHEN and CDR2 SYDVKM come from the germline V gene. CDR3 size: 16 residues. The CDR3: CASSLSSDWQNQPQHF. As DNA, the CDR3 is TGTGCCAGCAGTTTATCCTCGGACTGGCAAAATCAGCCCCAGCATTTT. The variable domain in full, completed from reference TRBV28 and TRBJ1-5, reads DVKVTQSSRYLVKRTGEKVFLECVQDMDHENMFWYRQDPGLGLRLIYFSYDVKMKEKGDIPEGYSVSREKKERFSLILESASTNQTSMYLCASSLSSDWQNQPQHFGDGTRLSIL.

This chain links TRBV27 with TRBJ2-6, with D uncertain. Trimming stripped 7 bases from V and 0 bases from J, with 13 bases between. The length of the CDR3 is 16 residues. Germline CDR1 MNHEY, CDR2 SMNVEV (reference sequence). The CDR3 protein is CASTLRVASGANVLTF. DNA for the CDR3: TGTGCCAGCACCTTACGGGTGGCCTCTGGGGCCAACGTCCTGACTTTC. The full variable domain, in which reference TRBV27 and TRBJ2-6 provide the parts outside the CDR3, is EAQVTQNPRYLITVTGKKLTVTCSQNMNHEYMSWYRQDPGLGLRQIYYSMNVEVTDKGDVPEGYKVSRKEKRNFPLILESPSPNQTSLYFCASTLRVASGANVLTFGAGSRLTVL.

J is TRBJ2-7 and V is TRBV13; 7 nucleotides line up with TRBD1. CDR3 length: 15 residues. V lost 5 bases to trimming and J lost 4 bases; unmatched junction nucleotides: 11. Germline CDR1 is PRHDT and CDR2 is FYEKMQ (reference sequence). The CDR3 nucleotides read TGTGCCAGCAGCGTCGGACCGGGACAGCCATACGAGCAGTACTTC. Encoded protein: CASSVGPGQPYEQYF.

CDR3 residues: CASSPTTGIGQPQHF. CDR3 nucleotide sequence: TGTGCCAGCAGCCCCACGACAGGAATAGGTCAGCCCCAGCATTTT. V and J are TRBV5-5 and TRBJ1-5, with a possible D match to TRBD1 (6 bases). The CDR3 runs 15 residues. V lost 4 bases to trimming and J lost 6 bases, with 17 bases between them. Germline CDR1 SGHKS, CDR2 YYEKEE (reference sequence).

The count of this clone is one. The chain recombines TRBV20-1 with TRBJ2-3, with D perhaps matching TRBD2 (6 bases). Germline V gene data show CDR1 as DFQATT and CDR2 as SNEGSKA (reference sequence). CDR3 size: 11 residues. The ends were cut back, 6 bases at V and 12 bases at J, with 16 bases in the middle. CDR3 DNA sequence: TGCAGTGCGTCGGGACTCGAGTCCCAGTATTTT. Protein: CSASGLESQYF.

The gene calls are TRBV19 and TRBJ1-1; maybe TRBD1 (5 bases). The V and J ends lost 3 bases and 11 bases respectively, with 22 bases between them. The CDR3 runs to 15 residues. Germline V gene data show CDR1 as LNHDA and CDR2 as SQIVND (reference sequence). CDR3 coding DNA: TGTGCCAGTAGTATCGGCCTTTTGTTGGGACTCGGGGCTTTCTTT. It codes for CASSIGLLLGLGAFF. The variable domain in full, completed from reference TRBV19 and TRBJ1-1, reads DGGITQSPKYLFRKEGQNVTLSCEQNLNHDAMYWYRQDPGQGLRLIYYSQIVNDFQKGDIAEGYSVSREKKESFPLTVTSAQKNPTAFYLCASSIGLLLGLGAFFGQGTRLTVV.